This T cell receptor (beta chain) was observed in a study of CXCR3-negative and CXCR3-positive naive CD8 T cells. Germline CDR1 ENHRY, CDR2 SYGVKD. The CDR3 is made up of 13 amino acids. Regarding this clonotype: Its antigen is undetermined.

Libraries of TRB cDNA were made by 5' RACE and carried UMIs. Following a re-call of the 5' RACE reads, TCRdb has one entry per CDR3 protein and lacks DNA. Reported are around 52,000 distinct CDR3 sequences; the ten largest clones contain about 20%. General study findings and limits: Naive subsets were similarly diverse, while memory CD8+ repertoires were much less diverse. The naive subsets expressed comparable surface CD5, and the authors inferred TCR strength from TRB CDR3 properties.

Sequencing was performed on memory CD8+ T cells from blood. V is TRBV10-3 and J is TRBJ1-1; TCRdb's D gene call, TRBD1, goes unchecked for lack of DNA. This sequence originates from a human donor in good health. Some clones in this sample may be carry-over from other donors' samples. The CDR3 is CATGQGSDTEAFF.